Presented here are 13 T cell receptor beta chains from one specimen sequenced in a study of OX40 agonist ivuxolimab in advanced cancers. Measured with immunoSEQ multiplex PCR; TCRdb has only the in-frame clones, and not every one. The data contain about 40,000 clones, roughly 81% of them singletons. Specimen: CD4+ or CD8+ T cells sorted from blood, collected in a trial of the OX40 agonist ivuxolimab. The receptors were sampled from an adult with an advanced solid tumor such as melanoma, head and neck, liver or kidney cancer.

The rearrangement links TRBV7-3 to TRBJ2-1, with a tentative D call TRBD1 (5 bases). From germline, CDR1 is SGHTA and CDR2 FQGTGA. The V end was cut by 5 bases, the J end by 2 bases, with 13 bases between. The CDR3 consists of 15 residues. The CDR3 is CASSHQGNTYNEQFF. In DNA form, the CDR3 reads TGTGCCAGCAGCCACCAGGGAAATACCTACAATGAGCAGTTCTTC.

The chain carries TRBV6-5 and TRBJ2-7, with TRBD2 as a possible D gene (5 bases). With 4 bases removed from V and 3 bases from J, the gap between germline ends came to 13 bases. The CDR3 extends over 14 amino acids. Germline V gene data show CDR1 as MNHEY and CDR2 as SVGAGI. Here the CDR3 reads CASSSGLGFYEQYF. For the CDR3, the DNA is TGTGCCAGCAGTTCAGGACTGGGATTCTACGAGCAGTACTTC.

V usage is TRBV4-3 and J usage is TRBJ1-1, with D perhaps matching TRBD1 (6 bases). Germline CDR1 LGHNA, CDR2 YSLEER. Between the trimmed V and J ends, which lost 1 base and 2 bases, there was a span of 8 bases. The CDR3 contains 14 residues. CDR3 coding DNA: TGCGCCAGCAGCCAAGGGACAGCTAACACTGAAGCTTTCTTT. Translating gives CASSQGTANTEAFF.

The V and J genes are TRBV30 and TRBJ1-2; a weak D match, TRBD1 (5 bases). Trimming pared 3 bases from V and 5 bases from J, leaving 16 bases between. The CDR3 extends over 14 amino acids. The germline V gene has CDR1 GTSNPN and CDR2 SVGIG (reference sequence). CDR3 residues: CAWRQEAAGYGYTF. CDR3 nucleotide sequence: TGTGCCTGGAGACAGGAAGCCGCGGGATATGGCTACACCTTC. Drawing the rest from reference TRBV30 and TRBJ1-2, the complete variable domain is SQTIHQWPATLVQPVGSPLSLECTVEGTSNPNLYWYRQAAGRGLQLLFYSVGIGQISSEVPQNLSASRPQDRQFILSSKKLLLSDSGFYLCAWRQEAAGYGYTFGSGTRLTVV.

This chain connects TRBV13 to TRBJ1-3; 7 nucleotides line up with TRBD1. After removal of 3 bases from V and 2 bases from J, the junction contained 4 bases not matched to a gene. The CDR3 contains 15 residues. Germline-derived CDR1 and CDR2 are PRHDT and FYEKMQ (reference sequence). The chain's CDR3 is CASSFDRAPGNTIYF. The CDR3 nucleotides read TGTGCCAGCAGCTTTGACAGGGCTCCTGGAAACACCATATATTTT.

The chain uses TRBV7-9 and TRBJ1-6; D not certain. CDR3 length: 15 residues. From germline, CDR1 is SEHNR and CDR2 FQNEAQ (reference sequence). V was cut by 6 bases and J by 8 bases, with 17 bases left in between. In DNA form, the CDR3 reads TGTGCCAGCAGTTCCAGACCTTCGCGGGATTCACCCCTCCACTTT. The encoded protein is CASSSRPSRDSPLHF.

This clone came up a few times. J is TRBJ1-1 and V is TRBV10-2; a weak D match, TRBD1 (5 bases). This CDR3 region has 12 residues. Deletions cut 6 bases from V and 7 bases from J, with 12 bases between. Germline lookup yields CDR1 WSHSY and CDR2 SAAADI. CDR3 coding DNA: TGCGCCAGCAGCGACAGTTGGAGTGAAGCTTTCTTT. This encodes CASSDSWSEAFF.

The genes are TRBV21-1 and TRBJ1-1; the DNA was not compared with TRBD1, the D call given in the table. TRBV21-1 is classified as a pseudogene. CDR3 length: 16 residues. The CDR3 is CASSKCTGSMNTEAFF. The CDR3 DNA is TGTGCCAGCAGCAAATGTACAGGGAGTATGAACACTGAAGCTTTCTTT.

This chain joins TRBV5-4 and TRBJ2-3, with 7 positions matching TRBD2. The ends lost 2 bases at V and 7 bases at J; junction bases unmatched: 10. This CDR3 has 15 residues. In germline, CDR1 is SGHNT, CDR2 YYREEE (reference sequence). This CDR3 reads CASSFGGAGDYTQYF. Here the CDR3 DNA reads TGTGCCAGCAGCTTCGGTGGCGCGGGGGACTATACGCAGTATTTT.

This clone has a single count. The genes are TRBV9 and TRBJ2-2, with 8 bases matching TRBD1. Losses at the gene ends were 2 bases for V and 2 bases for J; bases not matched to a gene: 11. From germline, CDR1 is SGDLS and CDR2 YYNGEE. The CDR3 contains 18 residues. Here the CDR3 DNA reads TGTGCCAGCAGCGTGACAGGGGTCCGATTCCCTAACACCGGGGAGCTGTTTTTT. It encodes CASSVTGVRFPNTGELFF.

This sequence joins TRBV29-1 and TRBJ1-2; 12 bases match TRBD1. The V and J ends lost 7 bases and 4 bases, in that order; junction bases with no gene match: 7. CDR1 SQVTM and CDR2 ANQGSEA come from the germline V gene. The CDR3 sequence is 14 residues long. CDR3 coding DNA: TGCAGCGCCCTGGGGACAGGGGGCGGCTATGGCTACACCTTC. It specifies CSALGTGGGYGYTF. Looking up the rest from reference TRBV29-1 and TRBJ1-2 gives the full variable domain: SAVISQKPSRDICQRGTSLTIQCQVDSQVTMMFWYRQQPGQSLTLIATANQGSEATYESGFVIDKFPISRPNLTFSTLTVSNMSPEDSSIYLCSALGTGGGYGYTFGSGTRLTVV.

This clone appeared once. The V and J genes are TRBV6-1 and TRBJ2-6; 7 positions agree with TRBD1. CDR1 and CDR2 from the germline V gene are MNHNS and SASEGT. The CDR3 is 16 amino acids. V shed 2 bases and J 2 bases; nucleotides not matched to a gene: 3. The CDR3 protein is CASSESRGTGANVLTF. CDR3 coding DNA: TGTGCCAGCAGTGAATCCAGGGGGACTGGGGCCAACGTCCTGACTTTC.

The chain combines TRBV27 with TRBJ2-5; 10 nucleotides line up with TRBD2. V lost 8 bases to trimming and J lost 4 bases; unmatched junction nucleotides: 7. This CDR3 is built from 14 residues. Germline V gene lookup returns CDR1 MNHEY and CDR2 SMNVEV (reference sequence). CDR3 bases: TGTGCCAGCTCAGTAGCGGGAGGAGGAGAGACCCAGTACTTC. This translates into CASSVAGGGETQYF.